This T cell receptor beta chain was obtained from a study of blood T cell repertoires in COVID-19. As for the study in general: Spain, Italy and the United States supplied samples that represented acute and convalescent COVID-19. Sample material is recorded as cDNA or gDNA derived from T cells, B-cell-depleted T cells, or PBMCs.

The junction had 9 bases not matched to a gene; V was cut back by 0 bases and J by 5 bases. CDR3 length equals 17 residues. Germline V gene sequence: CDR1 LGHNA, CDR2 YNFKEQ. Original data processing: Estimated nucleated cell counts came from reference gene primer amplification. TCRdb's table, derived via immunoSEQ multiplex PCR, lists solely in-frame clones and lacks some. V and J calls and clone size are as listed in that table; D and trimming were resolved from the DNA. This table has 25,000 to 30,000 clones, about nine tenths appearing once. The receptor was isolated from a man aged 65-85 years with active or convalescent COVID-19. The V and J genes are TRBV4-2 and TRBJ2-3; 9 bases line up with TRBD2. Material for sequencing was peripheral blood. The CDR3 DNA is TGTGCCAGCAGCCAAGATGACGCGGGAGGGCCGAGAGATACGCAGTATTTT. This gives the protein CASSQDDAGGPRDTQYF.